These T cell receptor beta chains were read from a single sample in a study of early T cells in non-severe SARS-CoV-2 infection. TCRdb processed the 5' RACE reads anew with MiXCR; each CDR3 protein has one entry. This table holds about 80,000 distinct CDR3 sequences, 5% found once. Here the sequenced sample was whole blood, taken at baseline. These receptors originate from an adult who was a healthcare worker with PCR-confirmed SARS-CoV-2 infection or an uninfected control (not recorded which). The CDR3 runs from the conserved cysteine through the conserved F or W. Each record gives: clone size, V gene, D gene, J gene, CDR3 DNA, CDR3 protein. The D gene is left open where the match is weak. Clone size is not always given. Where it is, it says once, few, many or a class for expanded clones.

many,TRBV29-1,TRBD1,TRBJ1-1,TGCAGCGTTGTACAGGGGCGCACTGAAGCTTTCTTT,CSVVQGRTEAFF
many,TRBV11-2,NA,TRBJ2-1,TGTGCCAGCAGCCCACTCGGGACTCCTGTCTACAATGAGCAGTTCTTC,CASSPLGTPVYNEQFF
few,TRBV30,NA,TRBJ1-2,TGTGCCTGGAGTACCAGGGAGGACTATGGCTACACCTTC,CAWSTREDYGYTF
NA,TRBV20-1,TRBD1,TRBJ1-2,TGCAGTGCCGCACAGGGGGGAAGCTATGGCTACACCTTC,CSAAQGGSYGYTF
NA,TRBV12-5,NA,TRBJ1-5,TGTGCTAGTGGGGGCCACCTGGACAGAAATAGCAATCAGCCCCAGCATTTT,CASGGHLDRNSNQPQHF
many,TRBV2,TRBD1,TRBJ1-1,TGTGCCAGCAGGGTTGGGACAGGGAACACTGAAGCTTTCTTT,CASRVGTGNTEAFF
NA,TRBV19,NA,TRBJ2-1,TGTGCCAGTAGTATAGGCCAGGCTAGGGATGAGCAGTTCTTC,CASSIGQARDEQFF
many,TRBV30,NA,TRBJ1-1,TGTGCCTGGATGAAAACTAGGAACACTGAAGCTTTCTTT,CAWMKTRNTEAFF
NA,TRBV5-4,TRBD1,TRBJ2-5,TGTGCCAGCAGCATGACAGGGGGTTTCCAAGAGACCCAGTACTTC,CASSMTGGFQETQYF
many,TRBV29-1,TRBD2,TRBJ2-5,TGCAGCGTTGAGAAGCGGGAGAGCCAAGAGACCCAGTACTTC,CSVEKRESQETQYF
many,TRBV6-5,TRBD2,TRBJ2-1,TGTGCCAGCACCTTGACTAGCGGGAGCTCCTACAATGAGCAGTTCTTC,CASTLTSGSSYNEQFF
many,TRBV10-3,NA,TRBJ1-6,TGTGCCATCAGTGAGGAGGGGGGTCGAGGCTCACCCCTCCACTTT,CAISEEGGRGSPLHF
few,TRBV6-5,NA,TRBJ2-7,TGTGCCAGCAGTTCAGGGCCCTCCTACGAGCAGTACTTC,CASSSGPSYEQYF
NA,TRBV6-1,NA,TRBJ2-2,TGTGCCAGCAGTGCTCGGACAGGGAGGGGCGGGGAGCTGTTTTTT,CASSARTGRGGELFF
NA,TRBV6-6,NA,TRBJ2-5,TGTGCCAGCAGTTACAGGGGGGAACCAGGCGAAGAGACCCAGTACTTC,CASSYRGEPGEETQYF
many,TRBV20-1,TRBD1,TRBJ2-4,TGCAGTGCTAGGGGGACAGGGGCGGCCAAAAACATTCAGTACTTC,CSARGTGAAKNIQYF
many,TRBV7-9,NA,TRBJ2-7,TGTGCCAGCAGCGCGGGACGGGGAACCTACGAGCAGTACTTC,CASSAGRGTYEQYF
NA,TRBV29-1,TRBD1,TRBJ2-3,TGCAGCGACTCGGGACAGGGGGCCTTGAATACGCAGTATTTT,CSDSGQGALNTQYF
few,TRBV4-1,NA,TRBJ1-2,TGCGCCAGCAGCCAAGAAGGAGTAAACTATGGCTACACCTTC,CASSQEGVNYGYTF
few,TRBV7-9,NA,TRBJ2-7,TGTGCCAGCAGCCCGGGACCGGGAAGTTACTACGAGCAGTACTTC,CASSPGPGSYYEQYF
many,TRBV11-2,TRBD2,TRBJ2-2,TGTGCCAGCAGCTTAACGGCGGGAGGTGGCACCGGGGAGCTGTTTTTT,CASSLTAGGGTGELFF
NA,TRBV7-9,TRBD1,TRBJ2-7,TGTGCCAGCAGCTTAGCCCCCCCGGGACAGGGGCCGGTCGAGCAGTACTTC,CASSLAPPGQGPVEQYF
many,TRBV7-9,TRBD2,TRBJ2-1,TGTGCCAGCAGCTTAGATGGTAGCGGGAGCGGGAATGAGCAGTTCTTC,CASSLDGSGSGNEQFF
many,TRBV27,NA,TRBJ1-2,TGTGCCAGCAGTTTCCGGGCTAACTATGGCTACACCTTC,CASSFRANYGYTF
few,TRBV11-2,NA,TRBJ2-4,TGTGCCAGCAGCTTAGTAGGTCGCGCCCCTCCAAGCTGGTACTTC,CASSLVGRAPPSWYF
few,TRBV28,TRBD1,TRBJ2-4,TGTGCCAGCAGTCCGGGACAGGGCGGAAACATTCAGTACTTC,CASSPGQGGNIQYF
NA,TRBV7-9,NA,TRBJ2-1,TGTGCCAGCAGCTTGACACTTGACAATGAGCAGTTCTTC,CASSLTLDNEQFF
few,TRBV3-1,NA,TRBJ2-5,TGTGCCAGCAGCCTTCCAGGGTATCGGGAGACCCAGTACTTC,CASSLPGYRETQYF
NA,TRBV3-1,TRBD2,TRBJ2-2,TGTGCCAGCAGCCAAATAGCGGGATCCGTTACCGGGGAGCTGTTTTTT,CASSQIAGSVTGELFF
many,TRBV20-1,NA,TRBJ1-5,TGCAGTGCTCGGAGGCTGGATAGCAATCAGCCCCAGCATTTT,CSARRLDSNQPQHF
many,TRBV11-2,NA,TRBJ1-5,TGTGCCAGCAGTGTTGGGGTTAGGGGGCCCCAGCATTTT,CASSVGVRGPQHF
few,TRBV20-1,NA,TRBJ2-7,TGCAGTGCAGAACAGGAGCCTCCTTCCTACGAGCAGTACTTC,CSAEQEPPSYEQYF
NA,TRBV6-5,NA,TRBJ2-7,TGTGCCAGCAGTTACCCAGGAAACGAGCAGTACTTC,CASSYPGNEQYF
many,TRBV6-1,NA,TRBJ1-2,TGTGCCACTGACAGAGGTTATGGCTACACCTTC,CATDRGYGYTF
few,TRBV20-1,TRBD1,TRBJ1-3,TGCAGTGTCACGGACAGGGTTGGAAACACCATATATTTT,CSVTDRVGNTIYF
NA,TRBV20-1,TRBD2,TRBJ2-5,TGCAGTGCCCCGCTAGCGGGAGGGCTGGAGACCCAGTACTTC,CSAPLAGGLETQYF
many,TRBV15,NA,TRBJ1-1,TGTGCCACCACCCTGGTTGGGGGGGATGGAGCTTTCTTT,CATTLVGGDGAFF
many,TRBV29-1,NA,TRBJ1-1,TGCAGCGTTGAAAGATGGGGAAATGGGAACACTGAAGCTTTCTTT,CSVERWGNGNTEAFF
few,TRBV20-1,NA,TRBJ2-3,TGCAGCGGGGGTTCCACAGATACGCAGTATTTT,CSGGSTDTQYF
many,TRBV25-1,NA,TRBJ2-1,TGTGCCAGCAAGGGAGAGAGCTCCTACAATGAGCAGTTCTTC,CASKGESSYNEQFF
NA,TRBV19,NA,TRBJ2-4,TGTGCCAGTAAGTCCGGGGGCAGCATTCAGTACTTC,CASKSGGSIQYF
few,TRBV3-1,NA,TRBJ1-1,TGTGCCAGCAGCCGGGACCGGGTTGTACCTGAAGCTTTCTTT,CASSRDRVVPEAFF
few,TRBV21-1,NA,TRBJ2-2,TGTGCCAGCAGCCGCCCCGACAGGGCGGGGGGAACCGGGGAGCTGTTTTTT,CASSRPDRAGGTGELFF
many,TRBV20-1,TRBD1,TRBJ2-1,TGCAGTGCTAGAGATCAGGACAGGGGGCGTAGTGAGCAGTTCTTC,CSARDQDRGRSEQFF
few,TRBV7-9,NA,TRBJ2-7,TGTGCCAGCAGCTTAGCGCATCGACTAGCCTACGAGCAGTACTTC,CASSLAHRLAYEQYF
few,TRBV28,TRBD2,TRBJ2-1,TGTGCCAGCAGTTCCCGGGGGGGCGGGAGAGGTGAGCAGTTCTTC,CASSSRGGGRGEQFF
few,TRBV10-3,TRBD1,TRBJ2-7,TGTGCCATCAGTGAGCCACCGGGACAGGGCTACGAGCAGTACTTC,CAISEPPGQGYEQYF
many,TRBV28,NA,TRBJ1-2,TGTGCCAGCAGTTTTCAACAGGTGGGAGGCTACACCTTC,CASSFQQVGGYTF
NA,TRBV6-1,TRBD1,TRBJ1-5,TGTGCCAGCAGTCAAACAACAGGGGACAATCAGCCCCAGCATTTT,CASSQTTGDNQPQHF
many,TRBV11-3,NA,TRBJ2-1,TGTGCCAGCAGCTTGTGGGGGGACAATGAGCAGTTCTTC,CASSLWGDNEQFF
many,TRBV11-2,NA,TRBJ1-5,TGTGCCAGCAGCTTAGAATACAATCAGCCCCAGCATTTT,CASSLEYNQPQHF
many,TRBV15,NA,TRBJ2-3,TGTGCCACCAGCCCTATTCGGGCTTCGGGCACAGATACGCAGTATTTT,CATSPIRASGTDTQYF
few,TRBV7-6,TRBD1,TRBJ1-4,TGTGCCAGCAGCTATACAGGGGGCTACGGTGAAAAACTGTTTTTT,CASSYTGGYGEKLFF
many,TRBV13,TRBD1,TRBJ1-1,TGTGCCAGTCCCCAGGGGGCAGATGCTTTCTTT,CASPQGADAFF
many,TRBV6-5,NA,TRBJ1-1,TGTGCCAGCAGTTTCGGGACTGGCACTGAAGCTTTCTTT,CASSFGTGTEAFF
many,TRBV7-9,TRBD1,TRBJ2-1,TGTGCCAGCAGCTTAGTTCAGGGGGCGAGGAATGAGCAGTTCTTC,CASSLVQGARNEQFF
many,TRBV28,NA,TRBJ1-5,TGTGCCAGCACCAACCAGGCGGGGACCCGGATCGAGCCCCAGCATTTT,CASTNQAGTRIEPQHF
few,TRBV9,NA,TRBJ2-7,TGTGCCAGCAGCCCTAGGCTCCGGGCAACCTACGAGCAGTACTTC,CASSPRLRATYEQYF
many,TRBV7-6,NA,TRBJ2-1,TGTGCCAGCAGCTTCCCGGACGCCAATGAGCAGTTCTTC,CASSFPDANEQFF